The rows below give T cell receptor beta chains drawn from one sample of a study of T cells in Graves' hyperthyroidism and ophthalmopathy. TCRdb used MiXCR to reprocess the multiplex PCR reads, holding one entry per CDR3 protein. The table includes some 350,000 distinct CDR3 sequences, around 13% detected once. The sample taken for sequencing was blood. Every receptor here comes from a woman between 40 and 50 years old with Graves' ophthalmopathy. Both conserved end residues are part of each CDR3. The D gene is left open where the match is weak. Clone size, where shown, is once, few, many, or a class for clones that have expanded.

TRBD1	few	TRBV14	18	TRBJ1-6	TGTGCCAGCAGCTGGGGACAGGGGGCGCGTAACGGGAATTCGCCCCTCCACTTT	CASSWGQGARNGNSPLHF
.	.	TRBV19	13	TRBJ2-3	TGTGCCAGTAGTATGAGTTTGGCAGATACGCAGTATTTT	CASSMSLADTQYF
TRBD2	few	TRBV7-9	17	TRBJ2-2	TGTGCCAGCAGCCTAACCCGGACTAGCGGAAACACCGGGGAGCTGTTTTTT	CASSLTRTSGNTGELFF
.	many	TRBV6-1	18	TRBJ1-1	TGTGCCAGCATAATTCCGCGACCGAGAGCAAGGGTGCGAACTGAAGCTTTCTTT	CASIIPRPRARVRTEAFF
.	.	TRBV5-6	14	TRBJ1-6	TGTGCCAGCAGCTTGGCCAGCCCAGTTTCACCCCTCCACTTT	CASSLASPVSPLHF
TRBD1	many	TRBV28	16	TRBJ2-7	TGTGCCAGCAGTTCCCGGCGGACAGGGGAATGGTACGAGCAGTACTTC	CASSSRRTGEWYEQYF
.	many	TRBV6-1	13	TRBJ1-1	TGTGCCAGCAGTCCGCGGGGGCTTGTTGAAGCTTTCTTT	CASSPRGLVEAFF
.	.	TRBV28	12	TRBJ2-7	TGTGCCAGCAGTATGACAGCGGCTTGGCAGTACTTC	CASSMTAAWQYF
TRBD1	.	TRBV29-1	14	TRBJ2-7	TGCAGCGGCATAGAAGGGGGCGCCTACGGCGAGCAGTACTTC	CSGIEGGAYGEQYF
TRBD1	once	TRBV20-1	15	TRBJ2-3	TGCAGTGCTAGAGGGGGGACAGGGGTCACAGATACGCAGTATTTT	CSARGGTGVTDTQYF
.	.	TRBV7-2	14	TRBJ2-7	TGTGCCAGCAGCCCAAACCCAAATAACTACGAGCAGTACTTC	CASSPNPNNYEQYF
.	few	TRBV7-9	16	TRBJ2-1	TGTGCCAGCAGCGCCCCCGTCAGGGTTTACTACAATGAGCAGTTCTTC	CASSAPVRVYYNEQFF
TRBD1	many	TRBV27	17	TRBJ2-5	TGTGCCAGCAGTCCCTGGGGACAGGGTCGAGACCAAGAGACCCAGTACTTC	CASSPWGQGRDQETQYF
.	many	TRBV27	18	TRBJ1-1	TGTGCCAGCAGTTTATTGGGGTCCGGACCCCTGGGGAACACTGAAGCTTTCTTT	CASSLLGSGPLGNTEAFF
.	.	TRBV3-1	16	TRBJ2-1	TGTGCCAGCAGCCCTGGGGACCAACGCTCCTACAATGAGCAGTTCTTC	CASSPGDQRSYNEQFF
.	.	TRBV10-2	17	TRBJ1-2	TGCGCCAGCAGTGGAGCTTCATTAGGCAGCCTTAACTATGGCTACACCTTC	CASSGASLGSLNYGYTF
.	many	TRBV25-1	15	TRBJ2-1	TGTGCCAGCAGCGAAATATTTCGGGGGGCCAATGAGCAGTTCTTC	CASSEIFRGANEQFF
TRBD2	.	TRBV20-1	15	TRBJ2-2	TGCAGTGCTAGAGTAGCGGGGGTGAACACCGGGGAGCTGTTTTTT	CSARVAGVNTGELFF
.	few	TRBV3-1	14	TRBJ1-2	TGTGCCAGCAGCCGTGGGCGCCAGGGCTATGGCTACACCTTC	CASSRGRQGYGYTF
TRBD1	many	TRBV2	13	TRBJ2-7	TGTGCCAGCAGAGGACAGGGGGCCCACGAGCAGTACTTC	CASRGQGAHEQYF
.	many	TRBV25-1	14	TRBJ1-5	TGTGCCAGCAGTGACCTGGGGCAACATCAGCCCCAGCATTTT	CASSDLGQHQPQHF
.	many	TRBV6-1	13	TRBJ2-2	TGTGCCAGCAGGGAAAGTAACACCGGGGAGCTGTTTTTT	CASRESNTGELFF
.	.	TRBV2	12	TRBJ2-5	TGTGCCAGCACCGGCCACCAAGAGACCCAGTACTTC	CASTGHQETQYF
.	many	TRBV28	16	TRBJ1-5	TGTGCCAGCAGGACCGGGACCAGGGGAAGCAATCAGCCCCAGCATTTT	CASRTGTRGSNQPQHF
.	.	TRBV4-1	17	TRBJ1-2	TGCGCCAGCAGCTCAGGGATCCGAGCCGGGGGCGACTATGGCTACACCTTC	CASSSGIRAGGDYGYTF
TRBD2	few	TRBV20-1	18	TRBJ2-2	TGCAGTGCTTCACCGAGACTAGCGGGGGGGCTGGGGACCGGGGAGCTGTTTTTT	CSASPRLAGGLGTGELFF
.	many	TRBV6-2/TRBV6-3	14	TRBJ1-1	TGTGCCAGCAGTCCCCGAGGACAGTCGACGGCAGCTTTCTTT	CASSPRGQSTAAFF
TRBD1	few	TRBV10-1	13	TRBJ1-6	TGCGCCAGCAAGTCGACAGGGAATTCACCCCTCCACTTT	CASKSTGNSPLHF
.	many	TRBV12-3/TRBV12-4	12	TRBJ2-3	TGTGCCAGCAGTGCAATAGGGGATACGCAGTATTTT	CASSAIGDTQYF
.	few	TRBV11-2	14	TRBJ2-4	TGTGCCAGCAGCGAGGGACACCCTGGGGACATTCAGTACTTC	CASSEGHPGDIQYF
.	many	TRBV19	13	TRBJ1-5	TGTGCCAGTAGTATAGAGCCCAATCAGCCCCAGCATTTT	CASSIEPNQPQHF
.	many	TRBV9	14	TRBJ1-5	TGTGCCAGCAGCGTAGGCAGGGCCAATCAGCCCCAGCATTTT	CASSVGRANQPQHF